The 5 T cell receptor beta chains listed next were all sequenced from one sample in a study of blood T cells in healthy people across ages. A second roughly 7 to 11 cycle PCR used barcoded and J-beta primers. TCRdb independently ran MiXCR on the 5' RACE reads; one entry per CDR3 protein. The sample shows under 850,000 distinct CDR3 sequences, 36% of them seen only once. The specimen sequenced was blood. The receptor set was obtained from a man between 18 and 35 years old in good health.

The chain uses TRBV20-1 and TRBJ1-5, with D hard to call. CDR3 length equals 14 residues. CDR1 and CDR2 (germline): DFQATT, SNEGSKA (reference sequence). V dropped 6 bases and J dropped 4 bases, with 16 bases sitting between them. CDR3 bases: TGCAGTGCCTCTGACGGTCCGAGGAATCAGCCCCAGCATTTT. Residues: CSASDGPRNQPQHF.

This clonotype has a handful of counts. The chain recombines TRBV4-2 with TRBJ2-1, with 11 bases fitting TRBD1. The trim removed 7 bases at V and 3 bases at J, leaving 5 bases unmatched. Germline lookup yields CDR1 LGHNA and CDR2 YNFKEQ. This CDR3 is built from 15 residues. CDR3 bases: TGTGCCAGCAATCCGGGACAGGGGGTCTACAATGAGCAGTTCTTC. This gives the protein CASNPGQGVYNEQFF.

V usage is TRBV15 and J usage is TRBJ2-5, with D possibly called TRBD1 or TRBD2 (5 bases each). CDR1 LNHNV and CDR2 YYDKDF come from the germline V gene (reference sequence). V was clipped by 1 base and J by 4 bases, with 7 bases between them. The CDR3 consists of 13 residues. CDR3 protein: CATSRARGETQYF. CDR3 sequence (DNA): TGTGCCACCAGCAGAGCGAGGGGAGAGACCCAGTACTTC.

The table lists this clonotype with a few counts. This chain joins TRBV7-6 and TRBJ2-2, with TRBD1 matching 7 bases. The germline gives CDR1 SGHVS, CDR2 FNYEAQ. CDR3 length: 15 residues. V was clipped by 1 base and J by 6 bases; unmatched bases: 5. The CDR3 bases are TGTGCCAGCAGCTTAGATTCGACAGGGTCCGGGGAGCTGTTTTTT. Translating it yields CASSLDSTGSGELFF.

This clonotype was counted ten times or more. The chain combines TRBV5-4 with TRBJ2-7; perhaps TRBD2 as D (6 bases). Germline CDR1 and CDR2: SGHNT and YYREEE (reference sequence). Trimming took 3 bases from V and 2 from J, leaving 12 bases between them. The CDR3 is 14 amino acids. The DNA of the CDR3 is TGTGCCAGCAGCTCCGGGGGTAAGGCCTACGAGCAGTACTTC. It codes for CASSSGGKAYEQYF.